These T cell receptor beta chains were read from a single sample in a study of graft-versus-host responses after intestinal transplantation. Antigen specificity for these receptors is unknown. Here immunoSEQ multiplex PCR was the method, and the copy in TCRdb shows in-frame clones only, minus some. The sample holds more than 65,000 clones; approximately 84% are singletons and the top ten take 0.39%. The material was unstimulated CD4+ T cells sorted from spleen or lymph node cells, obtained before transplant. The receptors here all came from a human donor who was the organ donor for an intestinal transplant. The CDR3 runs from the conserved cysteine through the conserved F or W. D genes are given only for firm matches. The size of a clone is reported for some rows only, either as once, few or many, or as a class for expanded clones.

CASSQDQGYYGYTF | TGCGCCAGCAGCCAAGACCAGGGGTACTATGGCTACACCTTC | - | TRBJ1-2 | - | TRBV4-1
CASSPTPTYNSPLHF | TGTGCCAGCAGCCCGACACCCACCTATAATTCACCCCTCCACTTT | - | TRBJ1-6 | - | TRBV6-4
CATSRDPTGIGGFYTF | TGTGCCACCAGCAGAGACCCGACGGGCATTGGGGGGTTTTACACCTTC | - | TRBJ1-2 | - | TRBV15
CASLFSGVVTGELFF | TGTGCCAGCCTTTTTAGCGGGGTTGTCACCGGGGAGCTGTTTTTT | - | TRBJ2-2 | few | TRBV21-1
CASSQRLLNTGELFF | TGTGCCAGCAGTCAGCGGCTGCTAAACACCGGGGAGCTGTTTTTT | - | TRBJ2-2 | - | TRBV2
CASKNNPSLETQYF | TGTGCCAGCAAAAACAACCCCTCCTTAGAGACCCAGTACTTC | - | TRBJ2-5 | - | TRBV6-6
CASIPGQGVYSNQPQHF | TGTGCCAGTATTCCGGGACAGGGGGTTTATAGCAATCAGCCCCAGCATTTT | TRBD1 | TRBJ1-5 | - | TRBV19
CASTDRSNQPQHF | TGTGCCAGCACGGACAGGAGCAATCAGCCCCAGCATTTT | TRBD1 | TRBJ1-5 | - | TRBV18
CSAGGDTEAFF | TGCAGTGCGGGAGGGGACACTGAAGCTTTCTTT | - | TRBJ1-1 | - | TRBV20-1
CASSKTEDYTF | TGTGCCAGCAGCAAAACAGAAGACTACACCTTC | - | TRBJ1-2 | - | TRBV5-6
CASSLGTSGVYNEQFF | TGTGCCAGCAGCTTAGGAACTAGCGGGGTCTACAATGAGCAGTTCTTC | TRBD2 | TRBJ2-1 | - | TRBV7-8
CASSVATGPGTGELFF | TGTGCCAGCAGCGTAGCTACAGGCCCCGGGACCGGGGAGCTGTTTTTT | - | TRBJ2-2 | - | TRBV9
CASTRQAPNTGELFF | TGCGCCAGCACTCGACAGGCCCCGAACACCGGGGAGCTGTTTTTT | - | TRBJ2-2 | - | TRBV5-1
CASSLTGWETQYF | TGTGCCAGCAGCCTGACAGGGTGGGAGACCCAGTACTTC | TRBD1 | TRBJ2-5 | few | TRBV5-6
CASRVGSRRMNTEAFF | TGTGCCAGCAGGGTGGGCTCGCGTCGAATGAACACTGAAGCTTTCTTT | - | TRBJ1-1 | - | TRBV28
CASSLAASGGAIRETQYF | TGCGCCAGCAGCTTGGCGGCTAGCGGGGGGGCTATTCGGGAGACCCAGTACTTC | TRBD2 | TRBJ2-5 | - | TRBV5-1
CASSIEGSGANVLTF | TGTGCCAGCAGTATCGAGGGCTCTGGGGCCAACGTCCTGACTTTC | - | TRBJ2-6 | few | TRBV2
CASKGTISNQPQHF | TGTGCCAGTAAGGGGACTATTAGCAATCAGCCCCAGCATTTT | - | TRBJ1-5 | - | TRBV19
CASSDRGWGYTF | TGTGCCAGCAGTGATAGGGGATGGGGCTACACCTTC | - | TRBJ1-2 | few | TRBV6-4
CASSELASVGTQYF | TGTGCCAGCAGTGAATTGGCTAGTGTTGGGACCCAGTACTTC | - | TRBJ2-5 | - | TRBV6-1